This record concerns one T cell receptor (beta chain) sequence. In the original processing: The authors estimated nucleated cell counts from reference gene primer amplification. Sequencing was performed with immunoSEQ multiplex PCR; in TCRdb, only in-frame clones are kept and a portion is missing. V and J calls and clone size are those listed in that table; D and trimming were worked out from the DNA. The sample holds about 300,000 clones, more than 85% seen once. The sample is drawn from a study of blood T cell repertoires in COVID-19. Whole-study context: T cells, B-cell-depleted T cells, or PBMCs provided the cDNA or gDNA that served as material.

The source of this sequence is a man aged 70 or older with acute or convalescent COVID-19. Source material: peripheral blood.

This CDR3 is CASSLNGQQPQHF. CDR3 bases: TGTGCCAGCAGCTTAAATGGACAGCAGCCCCAGCATTTT. The rearrangement uses TRBV7-2 and TRBJ1-5; a possible D gene is TRBD1 (6 bases). The CDR3 loop spans 13 amino acids. Germline CDR1 reads SGHTA; CDR2 reads FQGNSA. The ends were cut back, 2 bases at V and 7 bases at J, with 9 bases in the middle.